The 8 T cell receptor beta chains reported below all come from one sample, sequenced in a study of T cell repertoires in cytomegalovirus infection. TCRdb re-analysed the reads in MiXCR, keeping a single row per CDR3 protein. The table includes more than 350,000 distinct CDR3 sequences, 31% detected once. Sequencing was performed on PBMCs. These receptors came from a human donor in good health (CMV status not recorded). Some clones in this sample may be carry-over from other donors' samples.

This clonotype was observed a few times. The chain's CDR3 is CASSRQVFEAFF. DNA of the CDR3: TGTGCCAGCAGTAGACAGGTCTTTGAAGCTTTCTTT. The chain links TRBV28 to TRBJ1-1; TRBD1 might be the D (6 bases). This CDR3 has 12 residues. Trimming stripped 5 bases from V and 7 bases from J, with 11 bases between. Germline V gene lookup returns CDR1 MDHEN and CDR2 SYDVKM.

The chain joins TRBV4-1 to TRBJ1-2, with 7 bases identical to TRBD1. The V segment lost 3 bases and the J segment 0 bases; nucleotides outside the gene matches: 7. Germline values: CDR1 MGHRA, CDR2 YSYEKL. The CDR3 has 16 amino acids. The CDR3 DNA follows: TGCGCCAGCAGCCAGCAGCCCGGGACAGCTAACTATGGCTACACCTTC. Encoded protein: CASSQQPGTANYGYTF.

This clonotype was observed a handful of times. The genes are TRBV15 and TRBJ1-5, with a tentative D call TRBD1 (6 bases). The CDR3 is made up of 16 amino acids. With 1 base removed from V and 6 bases from J, the gap between germline ends came to 16 bases. CDR1 LNHNV and CDR2 YYDKDF come from the germline V gene (reference sequence). The CDR3 here is CATSRVPGAGSQPQHF. CDR3 bases: TGTGCCACCAGCAGAGTTCCGGGGGCAGGTAGTCAGCCCCAGCATTTT.

This chain links TRBV6-2 or TRBV6-3 with TRBJ2-7; D is tentatively TRBD1 or TRBD2 (5 bases each). The CDR3 consists of 16 residues. The V end was cut by 2 bases, the J end by 5 bases, with 19 bases between. The germline V gene encodes CDR1 MNHEY and CDR2 SVGEGT. Here the CDR3 DNA reads TGTGCCAGCAGTTACGGTTGGGGCAGGGAGCTTGACGAGCAGTACTTC. Its protein product is CASSYGWGRELDEQYF.

The chain has TRBV19 and TRBJ1-5; D possibly corresponds to TRBD1 (6 bases). V was pared by 0 bases and J by 5 bases, with 8 bases between. CDR1 is LNHDA and CDR2 is SQIVND in the germline V gene (reference sequence). The CDR3 length is 14 residues. The CDR3, as DNA: TGTGCCAGTAGTATAGAGCACAGGGATCAGCCCCAGCATTTT. Translated, it gives CASSIEHRDQPQHF.

V is TRBV7-6 and J is TRBJ2-1; a possible D gene is TRBD2 (5 bases). The V end lost 0 bases, the J end lost 2 bases, and 11 bases lay between the germline ends. The length of the CDR3 is 16 residues. The germline CDR1 and CDR2 sequences are SGHVS and FNYEAQ. CDR3 sequence (DNA): TGTGCCAGCAGCTTAGCGGGTATCGGGACCTACAATGAGCAGTTCTTC. Amino acid sequence: CASSLAGIGTYNEQFF.

This rearrangement joins TRBV2 to TRBJ2-1; 11 bases match TRBD2. The trim removed 5 bases at V and 9 bases at J, leaving 6 bases unmatched. Germline-derived CDR1 and CDR2 are SNHLY and FYNNEI. The CDR3 is 14 residues long. CDR3: CASSLSGTSGEQFF. The DNA for the CDR3 is TGTGCCAGCAGTCTATCCGGGACTAGCGGTGAGCAGTTCTTC. The variable domain in full, with the rest retrieved from reference TRBV2 and TRBJ2-1, is EPEVTQTPSHQVTQMGQEVILRCVPISNHLYFYWYRQILGQKVEFLVSFYNNEISEKSEIFDDQFSVERPDGSNFTLKIRSTKLEDSAMYFCASSLSGTSGEQFFGPGTRLTVL.

The sample holds many counts of this clonotype. This rearrangement joins TRBV12-3 or TRBV12-4 to TRBJ1-5, with D perhaps TRBD1 (5 bases). CDR3 length equals 16 residues. The germline V and J ends were trimmed by 1 base and 6 bases, with 16 bases remaining between them. This CDR3 reads CASSLVLRQSSQPQHF. DNA of the CDR3: TGTGCCAGCAGTTTAGTTTTGAGACAGAGTAGTCAGCCCCAGCATTTT.